In its sample, the clone carrying this T cell receptor (beta chain) was seen a few times. Its antigen is not identified. V was pared by 0 bases and J by 4 bases, with 6 bases between. Per the germline V gene, CDR1 is SGHAT and CDR2 is FQNNGV. This CDR3 comprises 13 residues. These data come from a study of T cell repertoires in cytomegalovirus infection. Points from the study as a whole: CMV-specific TCR beta clonotypes restricted by HLA-C were the ones dominating the ex vivo response. Cumulative frequency (of public TCR beta family members) identified carriers of CMV plus the relevant HLA.

TCRdb called the reads again in MiXCR, with one record for every CDR3 protein. Of about 55,000 distinct CDR3 sequences listed, around 20% were seen once; the top ten hold under 75%. The sequence came from a human donor in good health (CMV status not recorded). Some clones in this sample may be carry-over from other donors' samples. The source was CD8+ T cells from cultured PBMCs, collected from culture after CMV antigen stimulation. The chain uses TRBV11-2 and TRBJ1-2; D is possibly TRBD1 (5 bases). The CDR3, as DNA: TGTGCCAGCAGCTTAGATCAGGGCTATGGCTACACCTTC. It codes for CASSLDQGYGYTF. Full variable domain (rest looked up from reference TRBV11-2 and TRBJ1-2): EAGVAQSPRYKIIEKRQSVAFWCNPISGHATLYWYQQILGQGPKLLIQFQNNGVVDDSQLPKDRFSAERLKGVDSTLKIQPAKLEDSAVYLCASSLDQGYGYTFGSGTRLTVV.